Listed here is a single T cell receptor beta chain. This entry is derived from a study of shared clonotypes between healthy human individuals. Assay used: immunoSEQ multiplex PCR; TCRdb lists only in-frame clones, some missing. The data contain about 1,900,000 clones, about 95% of them seen just once; the ten biggest clones take up around 1.2%. Naive CD8 cells, CD45RO-negative and positively selected for CCR7, excluded terminally differentiated effector memory CD45RA+ cells. Donors comprised healthy HIV-negative adults lacking recent acute infections or vaccinations. The length of the CDR3 is 16 residues. J gave up 4 bases and V 3 bases, and 3 bases lay outside the gene matches. Germline lookup yields CDR1 SEHNR and CDR2 FQNEAQ (reference sequence).

Sequenced: naive CD8+ T cells sorted from blood. The chain couples TRBV7-9 to TRBJ2-2, with 12 nucleotides matching TRBD2. This receptor was identified in a man younger than 35 in good health. The CDR3 is CASSFILAGGTGELFF. CDR3 coding DNA: TGTGCCAGCAGCTTTATACTAGCGGGAGGCACCGGGGAGCTGTTTTTT.